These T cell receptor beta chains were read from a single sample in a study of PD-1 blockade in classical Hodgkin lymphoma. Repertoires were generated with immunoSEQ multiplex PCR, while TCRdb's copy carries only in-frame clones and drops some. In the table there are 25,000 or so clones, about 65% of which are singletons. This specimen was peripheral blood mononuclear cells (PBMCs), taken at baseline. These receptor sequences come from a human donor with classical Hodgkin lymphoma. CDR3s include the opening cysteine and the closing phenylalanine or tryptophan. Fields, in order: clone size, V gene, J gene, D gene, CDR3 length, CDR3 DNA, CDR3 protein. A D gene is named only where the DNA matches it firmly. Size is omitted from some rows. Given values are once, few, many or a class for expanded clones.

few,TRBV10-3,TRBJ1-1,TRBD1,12,TGTGCCATCAGACAGGGGGGAACTGAAGCTTTCTTT,CAIRQGGTEAFF
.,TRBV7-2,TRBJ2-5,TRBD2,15,TGTGCCAGCAGCTATGTCTCGGGAGGAGGAAAGACCCAGTACTTC,CASSYVSGGGKTQYF
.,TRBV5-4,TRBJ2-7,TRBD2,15,TGTGCCAGCAGCCTAGGTCGACTAGCGGGAGTTGAGCAGTACTTC,CASSLGRLAGVEQYF
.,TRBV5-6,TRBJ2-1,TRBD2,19,TGTGCCAGCAGCTTTACGCGTGCTAGCGGCCGGTCTTTTGGCAATGAGCAGTTCTTC,CASSFTRASGRSFGNEQFF
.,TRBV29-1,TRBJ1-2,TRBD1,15,TGCAGCGCCGTCCCGACAGGGGGCTTCGGCTATGGCTACACCTTC,CSAVPTGGFGYGYTF
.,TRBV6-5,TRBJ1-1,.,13,TGTGCCAGCAGTAACTCTGGAGGCCTTGAAGCTTTCTTT,CASSNSGGLEAFF
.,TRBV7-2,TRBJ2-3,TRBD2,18,TGTGCCAGCAGCTTAGTAGGGTCTAGCGGGAGTATAACAGATACGCAGTATTTT,CASSLVGSSGSITDTQYF
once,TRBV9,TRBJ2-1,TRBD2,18,TGTGCCAGCAGCGTAGAGGGTCCCGGGACTAGCGGGCCTGATGAGCAGTTCTTC,CASSVEGPGTSGPDEQFF
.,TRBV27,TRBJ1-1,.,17,TGTGCCAGCAGTTTAACCGCCCCGTACCAGATCAACACTGAAGCTTTCTTT,CASSLTAPYQINTEAFF
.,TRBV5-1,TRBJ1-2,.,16,TGCGCCAGCAGCTCAGACGGGGGACACAATAACTATGGCTACACCTTC,CASSSDGGHNNYGYTF
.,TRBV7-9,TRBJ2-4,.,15,TGTGCCAGCAGCGAAGACAGACTAGCCAAAAACATTCAGTACTTC,CASSEDRLAKNIQYF
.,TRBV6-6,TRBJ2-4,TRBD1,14,TGTGCCAGCAGTTCTATAGGGACAGGGGGCATTCAGTACTTC,CASSSIGTGGIQYF
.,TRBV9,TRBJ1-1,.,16,TGTGCCAGCAGCCCGCGGACCGGGTCGTTAAACACTGAAGCTTTCTTT,CASSPRTGSLNTEAFF
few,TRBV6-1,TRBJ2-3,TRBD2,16,TGTGCCAGCAGTGCCGCTAGCGGGCTCTCCACAGATACGCAGTATTTT,CASSAASGLSTDTQYF
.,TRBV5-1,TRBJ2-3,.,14,TGCGCCAGCAGCTTGGCCCTGGGATCAGATACGCAGTATTTT,CASSLALGSDTQYF
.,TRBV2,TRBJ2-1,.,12,TGTGCCAGCAGCGCCACTAGCAATGAGCAGTTCTTC,CASSATSNEQFF
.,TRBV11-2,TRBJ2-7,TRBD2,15,TGTGCCAGCAGACCTAATAGCGGGCCCTCCTACGAGCAGTACTTC,CASRPNSGPSYEQYF
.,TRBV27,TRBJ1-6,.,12,TGTGCCAGCAGTTTTTTTGATTCACCCCTCCACTTT,CASSFFDSPLHF
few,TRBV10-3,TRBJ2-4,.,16,TGTGCCATCAGTGAAGTGTTGAAGCTAGCCAAAAACATTCAGTACTTC,CAISEVLKLAKNIQYF
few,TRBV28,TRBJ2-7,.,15,TGTGCCAGCAGGGGGAGGGACAGGATCTCCTACGAGCAGTACTTC,CASRGRDRISYEQYF
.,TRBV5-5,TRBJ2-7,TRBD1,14,TGTGCCAGCAGGGAGGGACAGGACCTTTACGAGCAGTACTTC,CASREGQDLYEQYF
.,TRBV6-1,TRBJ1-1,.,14,TGTGCCAGCAGTGAAAGGGCAGGGTACACTGAAGCTTTCTTT,CASSERAGYTEAFF
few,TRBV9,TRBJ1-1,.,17,TGTGCCAGCAGCGTAGTTCAGGGGCCACCCTTGAACACTGAAGCTTTCTTT,CASSVVQGPPLNTEAFF
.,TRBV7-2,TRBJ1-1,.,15,TGTGCCAGCAGCTTAGGAATCGGGCCCTACACTGAAGCTTTCTTT,CASSLGIGPYTEAFF
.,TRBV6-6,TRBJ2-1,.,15,TGTGCCAGCAGTTACCCAGGGTTCCCCTACAATGAGCAGTTCTTC,CASSYPGFPYNEQFF
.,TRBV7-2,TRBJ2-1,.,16,TGTGCCAGCAGCTTAGCTGGGCCAGGTAACTACAATGAGCAGTTCTTC,CASSLAGPGNYNEQFF
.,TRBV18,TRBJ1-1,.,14,TGTGCCAGCTCACCGAGGGACTTCAGCACTGAAGCTTTCTTT,CASSPRDFSTEAFF
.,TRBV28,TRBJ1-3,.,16,TGTGCCAGCAGTCAATGGACACATCGCTCTGGAAACACCATATATTTT,CASSQWTHRSGNTIYF
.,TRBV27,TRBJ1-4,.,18,TGTGCCAGCAACCCGAATCCTTTCCTGGGGGCACCTAATGAAAAACTGTTTTTT,CASNPNPFLGAPNEKLFF
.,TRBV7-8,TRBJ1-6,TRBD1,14,TGTGCCAGCAGCAAGGACAGGGCCAAGGGACCCCTCCACTTT,CASSKDRAKGPLHF
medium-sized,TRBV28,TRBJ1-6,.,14,TGTGCCAGCAGGTCACAGGGTCATAATTCACCCCTCCACTTT,CASRSQGHNSPLHF